One TCR beta chain is described in this entry. The data belong to a study of control samples from healthy donors and cancer patients. Clones were sequenced by immunoSEQ multiplex PCR, and TCRdb holds only the in-frame ones, with some missing. The sample shows over 70,000 clones, approximately 88% of them seen only once. The CDR3 runs 14 residues. The germline V gene has CDR1 MNHEY and CDR2 SVGAGI. Trimming took off 6 bases at V and 6 bases at J, with 14 bases between the two ends. Sequencing was performed on PBMCs. The TCR sequence derives from a woman in her fifties or sixties with colorectal cancer. The chain links TRBV6-5 to TRBJ2-2; maybe TRBD1 (6 bases). Written as DNA, the CDR3 is TGTGCCAGCAGCCGGGACACCGTACCCGGGGAGCTGTTTTTT. It specifies CASSRDTVPGELFF.